A single sample is the source of the 26 T cell receptor beta chains below, sequenced in a study of CD8 T cells in Susac syndrome. An amount of RNA that ranged from roughly 0.5 to 1 ug was reverse transcribed with random hexamers. TCRdb passed the immunoSEQ multiplex PCR reads through MiXCR, listing each CDR3 protein once. The sample holds more than 200,000 distinct CDR3 sequences; roughly 93% are singletons and the top ten take roughly 0.14%. The sequenced sample consisted of CD4+ T cells from PBMCs. The origin of the receptors is a human donor with Susac syndrome.

This chain uses TRBV20-1 with TRBJ2-3; D ambiguous. CDR1 is DFQATT and CDR2 is SNEGSKA in the germline V gene (reference sequence). V lost 0 bases and J 4 bases, leaving 8 bases between the germline ends. The CDR3 contains 13 residues. DNA of the CDR3: TGCAGTGCTAGAGATGCGGCCGCAGATACGCAGTATTTT. Protein: CSARDAAADTQYF.

This chain links TRBV7-2 with TRBJ2-7, with D perhaps TRBD1 (5 bases). From germline, CDR1 is SGHTA and CDR2 FQGNSA. V was shortened by 6 bases and J by 6 bases, with 12 bases between the two germline ends. The CDR3 is 12 residues long. The CDR3 DNA sequence: TGTGCCAGCAGTCTCCAGGGAATCGAGCAGTACTTC. Translated: CASSLQGIEQYF.

The V gene is TRBV28, the J gene TRBJ1-1; D remains ambiguous. The CDR3 totals 17 residues. CDR1 is MDHEN and CDR2 is SYDVKM in the germline V gene. The ends were cut back, 6 bases at V and 2 bases at J, with 22 bases in the middle. CDR3 region: CASSSPSLRSGNTEAFF. CDR3 DNA sequence: TGTGCCAGCAGCTCGCCGAGCCTCCGTTCTGGAAACACTGAAGCTTTCTTT.

This chain uses TRBV7-2 with TRBJ2-7, with D perhaps assigned TRBD1 or TRBD2 (5 bases each). V was pared by 8 bases and J by 3 bases, with 20 bases between. CDR3 length equals 15 residues. Germline V gene lookup returns CDR1 SGHTA and CDR2 FQGNSA. DNA for the CDR3: TGTGCCAGCGGTCATAGTACCGGGACGATCTACGAGCAGTACTTC. It is translated as CASGHSTGTIYEQYF.

This clonotype was counted once. The chain recombines TRBV12-3 or TRBV12-4 with TRBJ2-3; 9 bases match TRBD2. V lost 1 base and J lost 7; bases outside the gene matches: 9. This CDR3 is built from 16 residues. The CDR3 DNA sequence: TGTGCCAGCAGTTTAGATCCTAGCGGGGTACGGCATACGCAGTATTTT. Protein product: CASSLDPSGVRHTQYF.

Regarding this clonotype: Its ends do not fully match the called genes, so a read error is possible. The chain recombines TRBV5-4 with TRBJ1-2, with 7 bases matching TRBD1. This CDR3 comprises 14 residues. Germline V CDR1 and CDR2: SGHNT, YYREEE (reference sequence). CDR3 loop: CASSLVTGDDGYTF. The CDR3 DNA follows: TGTGCCAGCAGTTTGGTCACAGGGGACGATGGCTACACCTTC.

CDR3 DNA sequence: TGTGCCAGCAGTTTACCGACAACTCAAGAGACCCAGTACTTC. Protein: CASSLPTTQETQYF. The J gene is TRBJ2-5, the V gene TRBV28; D gene uncertain. Trimming pared 2 bases from V and 2 bases from J, leaving 9 bases between. CDR1 MDHEN and CDR2 SYDVKM come from the germline V gene. The CDR3 consists of 14 residues.

Here the CDR3 reads CAWTPLAAYTDTQYF. The CDR3 coding sequence is TGTGCCTGGACCCCACTAGCGGCGTACACAGATACGCAGTATTTT. The rearrangement links TRBV30 to TRBJ2-3, with 8 bases lining up with TRBD2. Germline CDR1 and CDR2: GTSNPN and SVGIG (reference sequence). The CDR3 is 15 amino acids. V gave up 4 bases and J gave up 2 bases; unmatched junction bases: 8.

The rearrangement links TRBV20-1 to TRBJ1-1; 7 bases agree with TRBD1. The V segment lost 3 bases and the J segment 1 base; nucleotides outside the gene matches: 8. Germline lookup yields CDR1 DFQATT and CDR2 SNEGSKA (reference sequence). The CDR3 extends over 15 amino acids. CDR3 region: CSASSPGGENTEAFF. In DNA form, the CDR3 reads TGCAGTGCTAGTTCGCCAGGGGGTGAGAACACTGAAGCTTTCTTT.

This chain links TRBV6-2 or TRBV6-3 with TRBJ2-2, with D perhaps TRBD1 or TRBD2 (5 bases each). Between the trimmed V and J ends, which lost 11 bases and 7 bases, there was a span of 17 bases. This CDR3 region has 13 residues. Germline CDR1 MNHEY, CDR2 SVGEGT. The CDR3 nucleotides read TGTGCCTCAGGGACCATCGCAGACGGGGAGCTGTTTTTT. Amino acids: CASGTIADGELFF.

The rearrangement uses TRBV5-4 and TRBJ2-6, with D possibly being TRBD2 (5 bases). Germline V gene lookup returns CDR1 SGHNT and CDR2 YYREEE (reference sequence). V was shortened by 2 bases and J by 1 base, with 10 bases between the two germline ends. This CDR3 comprises 16 residues. The CDR3 is CASSFGLESGANVLTF. The DNA of the CDR3 is TGTGCCAGCAGCTTTGGACTCGAGTCTGGGGCCAACGTCCTGACTTTC.

This chain connects TRBV6-5 to TRBJ2-7; perhaps D is TRBD1 or TRBD2 (5 bases each). The CDR3 loop spans 13 amino acids. V was trimmed by 4 bases and J by 3 bases, leaving 10 bases between them. Germline V gene sequence: CDR1 MNHEY, CDR2 SVGAGI. CDR3 nucleotides: TGTGCCAGCAGTTTGGGACCTTTCTACGAGCAGTACTTC. Protein sequence: CASSLGPFYEQYF.

The chain recombines TRBV30 with TRBJ1-2; D is unclear. Trimming left V 5 bases short and J 5 bases short, with 15 bases between. The germline CDR1 and CDR2 sequences are GTSNPN and SVGIG (reference sequence). CDR3 length equals 13 residues. CDR3 nucleotides: TGTGCCTGGGGACGTCGACTAGTATATGGCTACACCTTC. Amino acids: CAWGRRLVYGYTF.

The V gene is TRBV19, the J gene TRBJ1-2, with TRBD1 matching 9 bases. The J segment lost 0 bases and the V segment lost 7 bases, leaving 6 bases of the junction unmatched. Germline CDR1 LNHDA, CDR2 SQIVND (reference sequence). The CDR3 is made up of 15 amino acids. This CDR3 is CASTPGQGTNYGYTF. The DNA of the CDR3 is TGTGCCAGTACCCCAGGACAGGGGACTAACTATGGCTACACCTTC.

The rearrangement joins TRBV20-1 to TRBJ2-7; possibly TRBD1 or TRBD2 for D (5 bases each). There are 14 residues in the CDR3. Germline CDR1 reads DFQATT; CDR2 reads SNEGSKA (reference sequence). With 5 bases removed from V and 0 bases from J, the gap between germline ends came to 14 bases. The CDR3 is CSAPRDVVSYEQYF. The CDR3 region has the DNA TGCAGTGCTCCCCGGGACGTCGTCTCCTACGAGCAGTACTTC.

The chain is built from TRBV13 and TRBJ1-2, with 8 bases aligning to TRBD1. The CDR3 is 15 residues long. In germline, CDR1 is PRHDT, CDR2 FYEKMQ (reference sequence). The ends lost 2 bases at V and 6 bases at J; junction bases unmatched: 8. The CDR3 nucleotides read TGTGCCAGCAGCTTACGGGACAGGACTCGGAATGGCTACACCTTC. Translation gives CASSLRDRTRNGYTF.

The chain couples TRBV5-1 to TRBJ2-5; D might be TRBD1 or TRBD2, each matching 5 bases. Trimming removed 3 bases from V and 5 bases from J, with 17 bases in between. The CDR3 contains 15 residues. Looked up from germline, CDR1 is SGHRS and CDR2 is YFSETQ. Here the CDR3 reads CASSSNSGTDETQYF. The CDR3 coding sequence is TGCGCCAGCAGCTCTAACTCCGGGACGGACGAGACCCAGTACTTC.

The chain has TRBV12-3 or TRBV12-4 and TRBJ2-3; 10 bases line up with TRBD2. The CDR3 covers 16 residues. J lost 2 bases, V lost 5 bases, and 7 bases had no gene match. CDR3 protein: CASSDLLAGSTDTQYF. The CDR3 nucleotides are TGTGCCAGCAGTGATCTACTAGCGGGGTCCACAGATACGCAGTATTTT.

The CDR3 sequence is CATHPGGDTEAFF. CDR3 bases: TGTGCAACCCACCCTGGAGGGGACACTGAAGCTTTCTTT. The chain joins TRBV2 to TRBJ1-1; possible D gene TRBD1, 5 bases. This CDR3 region has 13 residues. Germline V CDR1 and CDR2: SNHLY, FYNNEI.

The CDR3 sequence is CAWSSTVFANEQYF. The CDR3, as DNA: TGTGCCTGGAGTTCCACAGTCTTCGCCAACGAGCAGTACTTC. The chain has TRBV30 and TRBJ2-7; no clear D. The CDR3 contains 14 residues. Per germline, CDR1 GTSNPN and CDR2 SVGIG (reference sequence). Trimming took off 2 bases at V and 5 bases at J, with 16 bases between the two ends. The whole variable domain, remainder taken from reference TRBV30 and TRBJ2-7, is SQTIHQWPATLVQPVGSPLSLECTVEGTSNPNLYWYRQAAGRGLQLLFYSVGIGQISSEVPQNLSASRPQDRQFILSSKKLLLSDSGFYLCAWSSTVFANEQYFGPGTRLTVT.

This chain joins TRBV2 and TRBJ1-1; 8 bases line up with TRBD1. CDR1 is SNHLY and CDR2 is FYNNEI in the germline V gene. V lost 6 bases and J lost 6; bases outside the gene matches: 6. This CDR3 spans 13 amino acids. CDR3 bases: TGTGCCAGCAGCTGGACAGGGTATCCTGAAGCTTTCTTT. This codes for CASSWTGYPEAFF.

The chain recombines TRBV7-9 with TRBJ2-7; D is unresolved. V shed 0 bases and J shed 3 bases, with 12 bases lying between them. This CDR3 contains 15 residues. Germline CDR1 reads SEHNR; CDR2 reads FQNEAQ (reference sequence). Here the CDR3 DNA reads TGTGCCAGCAGCTTAGCCCCAGCCACGAGCTACGAGCAGTACTTC. It codes for CASSLAPATSYEQYF.

This chain uses TRBV24-1 with TRBJ2-7; D remains unclear. Per the germline V gene, CDR1 is KGHDR and CDR2 is SFDVKD. The V end lost 9 bases, the J end lost 0 bases, and 11 bases lay between the germline ends. The CDR3 totals 13 residues. CDR3: CATQPRSSYEQYF. CDR3 DNA: TGTGCCACCCAGCCCCGGAGCTCCTACGAGCAGTACTTC.

The chain combines TRBV27 with TRBJ2-3, with a weak D call TRBD2 (5 bases). The V gene's germline CDR1 is MNHEY and CDR2 SMNVEV (reference sequence). The CDR3 consists of 14 residues. V dropped 7 bases and J dropped 0 bases, with 11 bases sitting between them. Written as DNA, the CDR3 is TGTGCCAGCACGGGAAGGAAGAGCACAGATACGCAGTATTTT. This encodes CASTGRKSTDTQYF.

The chain joins TRBV10-3 to TRBJ1-5; 7 bases fit TRBD1. The V gene's germline CDR1 is ENHRY and CDR2 SYGVKD. The CDR3 contains 14 residues. The ends lost 4 bases at V and 1 base at J; junction bases unmatched: 1. The CDR3: CAISGQGSNQPQHF. CDR3 in DNA: TGTGCCATCAGTGGACAGGGCAGCAATCAGCCCCAGCATTTT.

This clonotype has just one count. The V gene is TRBV28, the J gene TRBJ2-7; D is ambiguous. Trimming removed 6 bases at V and 3 bases at J, with 18 bases between. Germline CDR1 MDHEN, CDR2 SYDVKM. The CDR3 covers 15 residues. CDR3 DNA: TGTGCCAGCAGCCCGCCCCCGGAATCTAACTACGAGCAGTACTTC. Protein sequence: CASSPPPESNYEQYF.